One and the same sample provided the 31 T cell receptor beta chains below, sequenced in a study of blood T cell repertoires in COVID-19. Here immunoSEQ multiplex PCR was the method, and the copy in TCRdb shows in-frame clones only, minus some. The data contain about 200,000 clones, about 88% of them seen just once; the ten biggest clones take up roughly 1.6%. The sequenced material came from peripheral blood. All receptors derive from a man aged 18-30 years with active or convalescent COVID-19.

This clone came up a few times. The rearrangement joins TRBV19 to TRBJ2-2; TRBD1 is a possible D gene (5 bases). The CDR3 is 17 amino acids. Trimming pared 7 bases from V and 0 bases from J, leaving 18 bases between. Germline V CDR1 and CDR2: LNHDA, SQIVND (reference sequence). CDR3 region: CASTYRKGQANTGELFF. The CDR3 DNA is TGTGCCAGTACCTACCGAAAGGGGCAGGCGAACACCGGGGAGCTGTTTTTT.

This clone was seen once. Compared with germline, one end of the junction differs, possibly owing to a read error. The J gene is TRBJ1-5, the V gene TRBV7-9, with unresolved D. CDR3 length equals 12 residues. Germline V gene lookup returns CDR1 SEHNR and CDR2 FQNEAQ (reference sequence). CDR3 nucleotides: TGTGCCAGCAGTTATAGCAATCAGCCCCTGCATTTT. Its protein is CASSYSNQPLHF.

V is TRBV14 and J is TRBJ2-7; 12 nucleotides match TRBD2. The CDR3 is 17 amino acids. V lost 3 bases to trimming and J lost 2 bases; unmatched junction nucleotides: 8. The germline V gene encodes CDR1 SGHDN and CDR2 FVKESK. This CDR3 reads CASSHDVGLAGTYEQYF. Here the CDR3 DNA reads TGTGCCAGCAGCCACGACGTTGGACTAGCGGGAACCTACGAGCAGTACTTC.

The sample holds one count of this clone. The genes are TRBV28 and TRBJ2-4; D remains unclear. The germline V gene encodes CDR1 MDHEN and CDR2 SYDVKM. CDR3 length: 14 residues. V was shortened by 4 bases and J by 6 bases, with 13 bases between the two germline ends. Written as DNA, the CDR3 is TGTGCCAGCAGTTCAAAGACTGGATCAAACATTCAGTACTTC. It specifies CASSSKTGSNIQYF.

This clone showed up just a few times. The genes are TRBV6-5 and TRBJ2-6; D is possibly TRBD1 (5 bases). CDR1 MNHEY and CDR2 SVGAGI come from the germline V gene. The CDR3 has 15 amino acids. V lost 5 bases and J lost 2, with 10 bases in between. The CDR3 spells CASSKKGTGANVLTF. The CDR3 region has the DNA TGTGCCAGCAGTAAAAAGGGGACTGGGGCCAACGTCCTGACTTTC.

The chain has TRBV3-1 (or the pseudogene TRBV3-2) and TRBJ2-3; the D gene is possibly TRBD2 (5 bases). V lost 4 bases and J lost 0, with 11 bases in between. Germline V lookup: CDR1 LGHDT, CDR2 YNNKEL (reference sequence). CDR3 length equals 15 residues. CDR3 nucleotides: TGTGCCAGCAGCCCCGAGGGAGCTAGCACAGATACGCAGTATTTT. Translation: CASSPEGASTDTQYF.

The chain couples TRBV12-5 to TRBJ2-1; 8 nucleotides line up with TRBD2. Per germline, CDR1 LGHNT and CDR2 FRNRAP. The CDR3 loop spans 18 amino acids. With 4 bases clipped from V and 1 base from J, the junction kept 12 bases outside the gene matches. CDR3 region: CASGSRVAGGQSYNEQFF. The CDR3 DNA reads TGTGCTAGTGGTTCACGCGTGGCGGGAGGACAATCCTACAATGAGCAGTTCTTC.

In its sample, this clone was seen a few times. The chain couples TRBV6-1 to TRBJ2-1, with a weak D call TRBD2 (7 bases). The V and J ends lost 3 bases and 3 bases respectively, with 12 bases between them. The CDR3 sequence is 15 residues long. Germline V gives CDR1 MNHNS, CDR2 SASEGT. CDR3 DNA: TGTGCCAGCAGTGAGGAGGGGGGGTTCTACAATGAGCAGTTCTTC. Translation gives CASSEEGGFYNEQFF.

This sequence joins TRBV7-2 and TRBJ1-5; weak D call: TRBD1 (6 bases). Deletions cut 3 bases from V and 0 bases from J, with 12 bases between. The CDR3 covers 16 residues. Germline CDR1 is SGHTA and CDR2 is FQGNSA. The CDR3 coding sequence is TGTGCCAGCAGCTTGGGAACAGGGAATAGCAATCAGCCCCAGCATTTT. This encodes CASSLGTGNSNQPQHF.

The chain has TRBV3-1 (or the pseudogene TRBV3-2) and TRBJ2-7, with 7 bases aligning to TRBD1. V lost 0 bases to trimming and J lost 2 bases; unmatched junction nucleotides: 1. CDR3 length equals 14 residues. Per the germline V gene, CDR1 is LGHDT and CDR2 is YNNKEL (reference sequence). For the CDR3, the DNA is TGTGCCAGCAGCCAAGAGCAGGGGGCCTACGAGCAGTACTTC. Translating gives CASSQEQGAYEQYF.

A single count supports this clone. The CDR3: CASSHGVGGQVDDEQFF. In DNA, the CDR3 is TGTGCCAGCAGCCACGGGGTTGGCGGACAGGTCGACGATGAGCAGTTCTTC. The V call is TRBV4-2, the J call TRBJ2-1; 7 nucleotides agree with TRBD1. The CDR3 is made up of 17 amino acids. The V segment lost 3 bases and the J segment 8 bases; nucleotides outside the gene matches: 16. Germline V lookup: CDR1 LGHNA, CDR2 YNFKEQ.

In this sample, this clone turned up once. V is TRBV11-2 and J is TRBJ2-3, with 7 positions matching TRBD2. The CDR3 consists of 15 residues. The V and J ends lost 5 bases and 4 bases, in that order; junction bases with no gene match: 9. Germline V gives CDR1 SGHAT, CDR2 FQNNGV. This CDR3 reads CASSPSGTGADTQYF. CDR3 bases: TGTGCCAGCAGCCCAAGCGGGACCGGGGCAGATACGCAGTATTTT. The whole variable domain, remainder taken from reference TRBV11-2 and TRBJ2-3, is EAGVAQSPRYKIIEKRQSVAFWCNPISGHATLYWYQQILGQGPKLLIQFQNNGVVDDSQLPKDRFSAERLKGVDSTLKIQPAKLEDSAVYLCASSPSGTGADTQYFGPGTRLTVL.

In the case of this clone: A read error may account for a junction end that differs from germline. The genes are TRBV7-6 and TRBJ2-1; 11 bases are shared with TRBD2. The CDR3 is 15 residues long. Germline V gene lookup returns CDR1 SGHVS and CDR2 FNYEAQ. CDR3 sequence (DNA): TGTGCCAGCAGCGTAGCGGGGGGGGCCCACAATGAGCAGTTCTTC. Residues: CASSVAGGAHNEQFF.

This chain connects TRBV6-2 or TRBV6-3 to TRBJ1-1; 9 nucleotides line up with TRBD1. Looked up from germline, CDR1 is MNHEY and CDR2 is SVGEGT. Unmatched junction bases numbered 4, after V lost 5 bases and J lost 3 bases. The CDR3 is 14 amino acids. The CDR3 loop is CASSTRTGDTEAFF. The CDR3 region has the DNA TGTGCCAGCAGTACCCGGACAGGGGACACTGAAGCTTTCTTT.

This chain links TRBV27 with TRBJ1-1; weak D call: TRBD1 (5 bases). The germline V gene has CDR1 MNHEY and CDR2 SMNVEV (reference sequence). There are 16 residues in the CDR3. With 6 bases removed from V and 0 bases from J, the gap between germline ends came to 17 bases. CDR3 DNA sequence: TGTGCCAGCAGACATAACAGGTTAACCATGAACACTGAAGCTTTCTTT. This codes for CASRHNRLTMNTEAFF.

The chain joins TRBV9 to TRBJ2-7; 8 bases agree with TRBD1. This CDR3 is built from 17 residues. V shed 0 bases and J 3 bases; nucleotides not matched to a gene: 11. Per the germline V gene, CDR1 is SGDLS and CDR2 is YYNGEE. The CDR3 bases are TGTGCCAGCAGCGTAGACCCCCTTGGAACAGGGGGCTACGAGCAGTACTTC. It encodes CASSVDPLGTGGYEQYF. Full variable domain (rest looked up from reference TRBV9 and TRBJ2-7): DSGVTQTPKHLITATGQRVTLRCSPRSGDLSVYWYQQSLDQGLQFLIQYYNGEERAKGNILERFSAQQFPDLHSELNLSSLELGDSALYFCASSVDPLGTGGYEQYFGPGTRLTVT.

CDR3 in DNA: TGTGCCAGCAGTGAATCCACGGGACAAAGTCCGTACGAGCAGTACTTC. Amino acids: CASSESTGQSPYEQYF. The chain recombines TRBV2 with TRBJ2-7; the D gene is possibly TRBD1 (6 bases). The CDR3 runs to 16 residues. Trimming pared 2 bases from V and 4 bases from J, leaving 18 bases between. Per the germline V gene, CDR1 is SNHLY and CDR2 is FYNNEI.

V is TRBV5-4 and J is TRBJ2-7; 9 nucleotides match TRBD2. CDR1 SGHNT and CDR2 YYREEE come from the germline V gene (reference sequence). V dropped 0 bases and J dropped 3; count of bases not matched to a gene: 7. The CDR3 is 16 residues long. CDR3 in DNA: TGTGCCAGCAGCTTGGGGGTTAGCGGGGGTAACTACGAGCAGTACTTC. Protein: CASSLGVSGGNYEQYF.

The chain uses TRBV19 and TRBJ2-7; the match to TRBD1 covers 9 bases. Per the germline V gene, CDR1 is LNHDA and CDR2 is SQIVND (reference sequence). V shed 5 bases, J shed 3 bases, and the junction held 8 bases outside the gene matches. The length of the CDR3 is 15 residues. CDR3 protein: CASSPRQGEGYEQYF. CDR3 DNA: TGTGCCAGTAGTCCCCGACAGGGGGAAGGCTACGAGCAGTACTTC.

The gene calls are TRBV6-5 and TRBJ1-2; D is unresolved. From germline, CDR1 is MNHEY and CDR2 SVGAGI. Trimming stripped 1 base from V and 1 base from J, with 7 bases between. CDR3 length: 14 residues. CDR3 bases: TGTGCCAGCAGTTACTTGAACAGTAACTATGGCTACACCTTC. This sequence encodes CASSYLNSNYGYTF.

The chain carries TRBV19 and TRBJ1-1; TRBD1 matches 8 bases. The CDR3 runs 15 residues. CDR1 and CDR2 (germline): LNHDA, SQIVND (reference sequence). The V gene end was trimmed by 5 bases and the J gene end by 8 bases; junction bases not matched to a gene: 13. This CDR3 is CASSPRDRPREEAFF. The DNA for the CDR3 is TGTGCCAGTAGTCCCCGGGACAGGCCGAGAGAGGAAGCTTTCTTT.

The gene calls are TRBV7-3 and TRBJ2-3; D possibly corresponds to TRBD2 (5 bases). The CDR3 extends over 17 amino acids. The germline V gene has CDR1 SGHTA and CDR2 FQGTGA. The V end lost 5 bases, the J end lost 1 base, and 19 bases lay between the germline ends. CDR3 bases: TGTGCCAGCAGCCCATCCCCGCTAGCTGGGGGCACAGATACGCAGTATTTT. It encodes CASSPSPLAGGTDTQYF.

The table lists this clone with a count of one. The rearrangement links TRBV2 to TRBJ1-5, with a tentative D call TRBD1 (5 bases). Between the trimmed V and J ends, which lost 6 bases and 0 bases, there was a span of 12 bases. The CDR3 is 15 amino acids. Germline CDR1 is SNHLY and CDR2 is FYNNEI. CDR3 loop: CASSPRDYSNQPQHF. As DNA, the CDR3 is TGTGCCAGCAGCCCCAGGGATTATAGCAATCAGCCCCAGCATTTT.

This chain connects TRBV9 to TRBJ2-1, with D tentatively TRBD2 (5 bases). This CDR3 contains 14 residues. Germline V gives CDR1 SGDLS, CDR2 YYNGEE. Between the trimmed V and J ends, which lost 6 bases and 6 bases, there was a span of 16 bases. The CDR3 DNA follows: TGTGCCAGCAACATACTAGGCCCAGCCAATGAGCAGTTCTTC. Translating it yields CASNILGPANEQFF.

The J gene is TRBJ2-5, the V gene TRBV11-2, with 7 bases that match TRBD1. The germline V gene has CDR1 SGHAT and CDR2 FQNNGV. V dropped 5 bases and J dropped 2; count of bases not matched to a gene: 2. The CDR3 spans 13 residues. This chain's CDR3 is CASSRGQQETQYF. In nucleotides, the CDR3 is TGTGCCAGCAGCCGGGGACAGCAAGAGACCCAGTACTTC.

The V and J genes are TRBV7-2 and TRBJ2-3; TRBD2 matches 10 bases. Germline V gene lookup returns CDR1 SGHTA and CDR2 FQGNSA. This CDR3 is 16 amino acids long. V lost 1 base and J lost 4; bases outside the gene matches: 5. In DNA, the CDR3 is TGTGCCAGCAGCTTAGGGCTAGCGGGAGTTGCAGATACGCAGTATTTT. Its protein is CASSLGLAGVADTQYF.

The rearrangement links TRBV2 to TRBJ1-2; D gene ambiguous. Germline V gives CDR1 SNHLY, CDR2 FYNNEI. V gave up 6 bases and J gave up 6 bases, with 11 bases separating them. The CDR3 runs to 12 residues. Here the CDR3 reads CASRTRLNGYTF. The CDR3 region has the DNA TGTGCCAGCAGAACGAGACTGAATGGCTACACCTTC.

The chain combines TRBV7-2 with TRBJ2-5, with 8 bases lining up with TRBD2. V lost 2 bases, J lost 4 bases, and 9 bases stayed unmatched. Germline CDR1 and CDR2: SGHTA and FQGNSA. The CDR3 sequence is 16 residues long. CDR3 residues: CASSLFLAGGIETQYF. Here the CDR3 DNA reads TGTGCCAGCAGCTTATTCCTGGCGGGAGGAATAGAGACCCAGTACTTC. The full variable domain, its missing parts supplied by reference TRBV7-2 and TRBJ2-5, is GAGVSQSPSNKVTEKGKDVELRCDPISGHTALYWYRQSLGQGLEFLIYFQGNSAPDKSGLPSDRFSAERTGGSVSTLTIQRTQQEDSAVYLCASSLFLAGGIETQYFGPGTRLLVL.

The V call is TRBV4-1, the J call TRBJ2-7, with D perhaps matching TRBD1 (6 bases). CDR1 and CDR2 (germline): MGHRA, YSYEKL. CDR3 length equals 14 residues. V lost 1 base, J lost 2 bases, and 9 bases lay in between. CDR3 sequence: CASSQGGQTYEQYF. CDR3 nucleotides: TGCGCCAGCAGCCAAGGAGGACAGACCTACGAGCAGTACTTC.

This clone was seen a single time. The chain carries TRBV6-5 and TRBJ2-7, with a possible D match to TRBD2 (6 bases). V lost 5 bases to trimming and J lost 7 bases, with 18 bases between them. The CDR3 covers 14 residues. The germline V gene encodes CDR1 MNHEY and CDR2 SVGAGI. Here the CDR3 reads CASSPPLAQKEQYF. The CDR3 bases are TGTGCCAGCAGTCCCCCACTAGCACAGAAAGAGCAGTACTTC.

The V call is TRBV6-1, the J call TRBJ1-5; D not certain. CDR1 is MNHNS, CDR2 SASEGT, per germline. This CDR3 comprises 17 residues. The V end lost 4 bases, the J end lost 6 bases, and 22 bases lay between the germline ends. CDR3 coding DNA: TGTGCCAGCAGTGCATACGGTTTGGTCAAGAAAACTCAGCCCCAGCATTTT. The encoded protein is CASSAYGLVKKTQPQHF.